These T cell receptor beta chains were read from a single sample in a study of blood T cell repertoires in COVID-19. Sequencing was performed with immunoSEQ multiplex PCR; in TCRdb, only in-frame clones are kept and a portion is missing. The data show some 38,000 clones, around 82% seen once. Input material: peripheral blood. The source of these receptors is a man between 65 and 79 years old with acute or convalescent COVID-19. Each CDR3 is given without its conserved first and last residue. Where a row states a size, it is once, few, many or the class of an expanded clone; other rows omit it.

CDR3aa: ASSLQGSGKNIQY
v_gene: TRBV5-4
abundance: once
j_gene: TRBJ2-4

CDR3aa: ASSEGTWQY
v_gene: TRBV10-1
abundance: .
j_gene: TRBJ2-3

CDR3aa: ASSPRGSTPLAKNIQY
v_gene: TRBV7-2
abundance: .
j_gene: TRBJ2-4

CDR3aa: ASSRTLAGAYEQY
v_gene: TRBV3-1/TRBV3-2
abundance: .
j_gene: TRBJ2-7

CDR3aa: ASSLVPRTDYNEQF
v_gene: TRBV7-8
abundance: .
j_gene: TRBJ2-1

CDR3aa: ASSQVGASNEQF
v_gene: TRBV4-3
abundance: medium-sized
j_gene: TRBJ2-1

CDR3aa: ARSFWGRTRATEAF
v_gene: TRBV7-5
abundance: .
j_gene: TRBJ1-1

CDR3aa: ATAGGSGVRTEAF
v_gene: TRBV24-1
abundance: .
j_gene: TRBJ1-1

CDR3aa: ASSVGAGRASLSYNEQF
v_gene: TRBV11-3
abundance: .
j_gene: TRBJ2-1

CDR3aa: ASSLSTGVNQPQH
v_gene: TRBV5-1
abundance: .
j_gene: TRBJ1-5

CDR3aa: ASSLAAVVGETQY
v_gene: TRBV7-9
abundance: .
j_gene: TRBJ2-5

CDR3aa: ASSQLLAETQY
v_gene: TRBV4-3
abundance: .
j_gene: TRBJ2-5

CDR3aa: ASSPPERGGVYPQY
v_gene: TRBV18
abundance: .
j_gene: TRBJ2-3

CDR3aa: ASSSTKGTAGNTIY
v_gene: TRBV7-9
abundance: .
j_gene: TRBJ1-3

CDR3aa: ASGPRDTDTQY
v_gene: TRBV7-6
abundance: .
j_gene: TRBJ2-3

CDR3aa: ASSLVVGTEAF
v_gene: TRBV5-1
abundance: .
j_gene: TRBJ1-1

CDR3aa: ASSEAPRGYYEQY
v_gene: TRBV2
abundance: .
j_gene: TRBJ2-7

CDR3aa: ASTAGDRVGEKLF
v_gene: TRBV2
abundance: .
j_gene: TRBJ1-4

CDR3aa: ASSQDQGLADEQY
v_gene: TRBV3-1/TRBV3-2
abundance: .
j_gene: TRBJ2-7

CDR3aa: ASSYSKAGTSGGVYNEQF
v_gene: TRBV6-2/TRBV6-3
abundance: .
j_gene: TRBJ2-1

CDR3aa: ASSVGTTSESTQY
v_gene: TRBV9
abundance: .
j_gene: TRBJ2-5

CDR3aa: ASSPGTRDEQY
v_gene: TRBV7-9
abundance: .
j_gene: TRBJ2-7

CDR3aa: ASSLRAGGYEQY
v_gene: TRBV5-5
abundance: .
j_gene: TRBJ2-7

CDR3aa: ASSQGQGNGNTIY
v_gene: TRBV3-1/TRBV3-2
abundance: few
j_gene: TRBJ1-3

CDR3aa: ASRATSGTYNEQF
v_gene: TRBV7-8
abundance: .
j_gene: TRBJ2-1

CDR3aa: ASSPPGPRGEKLF
v_gene: TRBV18
abundance: .
j_gene: TRBJ1-4

CDR3aa: ASSYSGQGYNEQF
v_gene: TRBV6-5
abundance: .
j_gene: TRBJ2-1

CDR3aa: ASSGDNSYEQY
v_gene: TRBV5-1
abundance: .
j_gene: TRBJ2-7

CDR3aa: ASSPDRAPFGGQY
v_gene: TRBV6-5
abundance: .
j_gene: TRBJ2-7

CDR3aa: AWSDGNTEAF
v_gene: TRBV30
abundance: few
j_gene: TRBJ1-1

CDR3aa: ASSSSGSSEAF
v_gene: TRBV5-1
abundance: .
j_gene: TRBJ1-1

CDR3aa: ASSLAPNTGELF
v_gene: TRBV5-1
abundance: .
j_gene: TRBJ2-2

CDR3aa: ASSEIVSDTQY
v_gene: TRBV25-1
abundance: few
j_gene: TRBJ2-3

CDR3aa: ASSWTGYGYT
v_gene: TRBV5-1
abundance: .
j_gene: TRBJ1-2

CDR3aa: ATSPPQSSGANVLT
v_gene: TRBV15
abundance: .
j_gene: TRBJ2-6

CDR3aa: ATNHRSSNSPLH
v_gene: TRBV5-4
abundance: .
j_gene: TRBJ1-6

CDR3aa: ASSPGTGGRETQY
v_gene: TRBV18
abundance: once
j_gene: TRBJ2-5

CDR3aa: ASSSGTGGGGYGYT
v_gene: TRBV25-1
abundance: once
j_gene: TRBJ1-2

CDR3aa: ASLTGGSAGDEQY
v_gene: TRBV2
abundance: few
j_gene: TRBJ2-7

CDR3aa: ASSRQGASGNTIY
v_gene: TRBV9
abundance: .
j_gene: TRBJ1-3

CDR3aa: ASSTRQGARDTQY
v_gene: TRBV7-2
abundance: .
j_gene: TRBJ2-3

CDR3aa: ASSLLSGTANYGYT
v_gene: TRBV7-2
abundance: .
j_gene: TRBJ1-2

CDR3aa: SVTDRQGVDYGYT
v_gene: TRBV29-1
abundance: .
j_gene: TRBJ1-2

CDR3aa: ASSLRGVLAGTDTQY
v_gene: TRBV28
abundance: .
j_gene: TRBJ2-3

CDR3aa: ASTVGSGETQY
v_gene: TRBV2
abundance: .
j_gene: TRBJ2-5

CDR3aa: SVGGGAYEQY
v_gene: TRBV29-1
abundance: .
j_gene: TRBJ2-7

CDR3aa: ASSLLFTSGTNLETQY
v_gene: TRBV28
abundance: few
j_gene: TRBJ2-5

CDR3aa: ASSIRRGEKLF
v_gene: TRBV19
abundance: .
j_gene: TRBJ1-4

CDR3aa: ASSFGTTLYEQY
v_gene: TRBV5-1
abundance: .
j_gene: TRBJ2-7

CDR3aa: ATSREGGRSKTQY
v_gene: TRBV15
abundance: .
j_gene: TRBJ2-3

CDR3aa: ASRTPGFNTAKNIQY
v_gene: TRBV21-1
abundance: .
j_gene: TRBJ2-4

CDR3aa: ASSGAGGRTEAF
v_gene: TRBV27
abundance: .
j_gene: TRBJ1-1